A selection of T cell receptor beta chains follows, all from one sample in a study of T cells after yellow fever vaccination. TCRdb itself ran the 5' RACE reads through MiXCR, one entry per CDR3 protein. Of about 74,000 distinct CDR3 sequences detected, roughly 6.9% appear once; the ten largest clones hold about a third. The specimen comprised CD8+ T cells sorted from PBMCs, sampled 4 to 5 days after the first yellow fever vaccination. The receptors stem from a man aged 18 to 29 who received the YFV17D yellow fever vaccine. Both conserved end residues are part of each CDR3. D genes are given only for firm matches. Only some rows state a clone size, as once, few, many or a class for expanded clones.

TRBJ2-3 TRBD2 TRBV27 many TGTGCCAGCAGTCCGGGGGGTCGCACAGATACGCAGTATTTT CASSPGGRTDTQYF
TRBJ1-1 NA TRBV20-1 few TGCAGTGCTAGAGATGGGGGGGATCTGACATGGGAAGCTTTCTTT CSARDGGDLTWEAFF
TRBJ1-2 NA TRBV5-6 few TGTGCCAGCAGCTTGTGGGCCAGGGCTCACTATGGCTACACCTTC CASSLWARAHYGYTF
TRBJ2-2 NA TRBV6-5 few TGTGCCCACGGGCCTAACACCGGGGAGCTGTTTTTT CAHGPNTGELFF
TRBJ2-1 TRBD2 TRBV27 many TGTGCCAGCAGTTTAGGACTAGCGGTGGGAGAGCAGTTCTTC CASSLGLAVGEQFF
TRBJ2-1 TRBD2 TRBV6-1 few TGTGCCAGCCGAGCTCTAGTGGGGGGGAACAATGAGCAGTTCTTC CASRALVGGNNEQFF
TRBJ2-2 NA TRBV7-9 many TGTGCCAGCAGCCTCGCTCGGACAGCGAACACCGGGGAGCTGTTTTTT CASSLARTANTGELFF
TRBJ2-2 NA TRBV11-2 NA TGTGCCAGCATGGGCAGGGCCGCCGGGGAGCTGTTTTTT CASMGRAAGELFF
TRBJ1-2 NA TRBV6-2/TRBV6-3 many TGTGCCAGCAGTTATGGCAGCTTTAACTATGGCTACACCTTC CASSYGSFNYGYTF
TRBJ2-1 TRBD2 TRBV5-1 NA TGCGCCAGCAGCCTCCAGCGGGGGGAGGGCCCTAATGAGCAGTTCTTC CASSLQRGEGPNEQFF
TRBJ2-1 NA TRBV4-1 many TGCGCCAGCAGCCAAGTGGGGCGTCAGGTATATGAGCAGTTCTTC CASSQVGRQVYEQFF
TRBJ2-2 NA TRBV7-3 NA TGTGCCAGCAGCTTAAGGGCTAACCCGTTATCGGGGGAGCTGTTTTTT CASSLRANPLSGELFF
TRBJ2-6 NA TRBV4-1 few TGCGCCAGCAGCCAAGGGGGCAGTGGGGCCAACGTCCTGACTTTC CASSQGGSGANVLTF
TRBJ1-6 TRBD1 TRBV4-2 NA TGTGCCAGCAGCCAAGAGGGACAGACAAATTCACCCCTCCACTTT CASSQEGQTNSPLHF